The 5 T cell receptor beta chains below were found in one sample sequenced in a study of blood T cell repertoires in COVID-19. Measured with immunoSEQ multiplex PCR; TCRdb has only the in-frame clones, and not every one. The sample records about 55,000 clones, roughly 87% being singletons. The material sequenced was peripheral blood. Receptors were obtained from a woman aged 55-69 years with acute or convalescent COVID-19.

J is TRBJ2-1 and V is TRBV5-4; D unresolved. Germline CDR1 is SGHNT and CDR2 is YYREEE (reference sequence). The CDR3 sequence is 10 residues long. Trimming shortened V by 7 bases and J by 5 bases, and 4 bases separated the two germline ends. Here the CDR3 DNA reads TGTGCCAGCGGCAACAATGAGCAGTTCTTC. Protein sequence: CASGNNEQFF. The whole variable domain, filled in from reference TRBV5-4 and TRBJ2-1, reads ETGVTQSPTHLIKTRGQQVTLRCSSQSGHNTVSWYQQALGQGPQFIFQYYREEENGRGNFPPRFSGLQFPNYSSELNVNALELDDSALYLCASGNNEQFFGPGTRLTVL.

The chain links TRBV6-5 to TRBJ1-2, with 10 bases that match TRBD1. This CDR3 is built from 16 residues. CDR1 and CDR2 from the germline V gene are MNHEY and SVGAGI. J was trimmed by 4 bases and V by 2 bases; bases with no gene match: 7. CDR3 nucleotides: TGTGCCAGCAGTTACCTGACAGGGGGCAAGAGCTATGGCTACACCTTC. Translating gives CASSYLTGGKSYGYTF.

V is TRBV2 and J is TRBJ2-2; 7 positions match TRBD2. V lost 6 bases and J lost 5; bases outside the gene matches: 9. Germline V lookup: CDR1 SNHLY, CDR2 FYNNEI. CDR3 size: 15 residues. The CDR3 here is CASRKGGTATGELFF. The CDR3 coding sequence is TGTGCCAGCAGGAAGGGAGGGACGGCAACCGGGGAGCTGTTTTTT.

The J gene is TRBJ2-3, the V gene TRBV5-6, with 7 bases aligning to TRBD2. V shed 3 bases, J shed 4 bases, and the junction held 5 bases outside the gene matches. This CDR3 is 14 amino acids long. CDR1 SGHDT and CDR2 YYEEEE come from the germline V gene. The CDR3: CASSSRGSSDTQYF. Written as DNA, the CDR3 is TGTGCCAGCAGCTCCCGCGGGAGTTCAGATACGCAGTATTTT. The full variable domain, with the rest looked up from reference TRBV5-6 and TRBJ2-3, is DAGVTQSPTHLIKTRGQQVTLRCSPKSGHDTVSWYQQALGQGPQFIFQYYEEEERQRGNFPDRFSGHQFPNYSSELNVNALLLGDSALYLCASSSRGSSDTQYFGPGTRLTVL.

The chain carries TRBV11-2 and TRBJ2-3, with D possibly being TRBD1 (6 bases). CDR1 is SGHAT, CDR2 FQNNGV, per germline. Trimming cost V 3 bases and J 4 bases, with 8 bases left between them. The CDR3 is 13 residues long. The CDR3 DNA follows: TGTGCCAGCAGCTTTTGGGGGCCAGATACGCAGTATTTT. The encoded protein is CASSFWGPDTQYF.